The 17 T cell receptor beta chains below all came from one sample that was sequenced in a study of post-analysis software for immune sequencing data (dated by TCRdb to between 2014 and 2017). The investigation overall reported the following: Patients showed significantly higher frequencies than controls for a few TRBV segments, among them TRBV5-6, TRBV5-1 and TRBV20-1.

Libraries were made using PCR. Sequencing was carried out with an Illumina HiSeq 2500. To reduce PCR and sequencing biases, unique molecular identifiers were incorporated into the TCR beta cDNA libraries. In TCRdb, the public reads were trimmed at Q25 with fastp and aligned with MiXCR, with productive beta chains retained. Every entry covers one CDR3 protein and lists the most common genes and DNA from its rows. The sample yields roughly 540,000 distinct CDR3 sequences; under 40% were counted once. The ten largest clonotypes hold around 6% of the sample. These receptors have no known antigen. What was sequenced was blood. The origin of the receptors is a girl aged 2 to 17 with multiple sclerosis.

This clonotype was detected a few times. J is TRBJ2-3 and V is TRBV28; possible D gene TRBD2, 5 bases. The CDR3 extends over 16 amino acids. Trimming pared 7 bases from V and 2 bases from J, leaving 19 bases between. Germline V gene sequence: CDR1 MDHEN, CDR2 SYDVKM. CDR3 residues: CASTPGSGFSTDTQYF. CDR3 coding DNA: TGTGCCAGCACGCCGGGATCGGGGTTTTCCACAGATACGCAGTATTTT.

This clonotype was found a few times. This chain links TRBV5-1 with TRBJ2-1, with TRBD2 matching 8 bases. Germline V gives CDR1 SGHRS, CDR2 YFSETQ. Losses at the gene ends were 2 bases for V and 6 bases for J; bases not matched to a gene: 4. This CDR3 contains 14 residues. In DNA, the CDR3 is TGCGCCAGCAGCTTCAGCGGGGGCACCAATGAGCAGTTCTTC. It encodes CASSFSGGTNEQFF.

Concerning this clonotype itself: A clone one base away is much larger, so this may be a read error. This rearrangement joins TRBV29-1 to TRBJ2-1, with D unclear. The CDR3 extends over 15 amino acids. Germline V gene sequence: CDR1 SQVTM, CDR2 ANQGSEA. DNA for the CDR3: TGCGGCGTCAATGCTGGAAGGAGATCCTACAATGAGCAGTTCTTC. This sequence encodes CGVNAGRRSYNEQFF.

This clonotype came up a few times. V and J are TRBV12-3 or TRBV12-4 and TRBJ1-4, with D unresolved. The ends were cut back, 3 bases at V and 0 bases at J, with 8 bases in the middle. The CDR3 has 15 amino acids. The CDR3 region has the DNA TGTGCCAGCAGTTTGAGAGGAACAACTAATGAAAAACTGTTTTTT. Translated: CASSLRGTTNEKLFF.

This sequence joins TRBV6-6 and TRBJ2-7, with D perhaps assigned TRBD1 or TRBD2 (5 bases each). Trimming cost V 0 bases and J 0 bases, with 9 bases left between them. The germline V gene encodes CDR1 MNHNY and CDR2 SVGAGI (reference sequence). The CDR3 runs 15 residues. The CDR3: CASSYSTGASYEQYF. CDR3 nucleotides: TGTGCCAGCAGTTACTCGACCGGGGCCTCCTACGAGCAGTACTTC.

This clonotype has a handful of counts. J is TRBJ2-7 and V is TRBV6-5; either TRBD1 or TRBD2 may fit D (5 bases each). V lost 6 bases to trimming and J lost 2 bases, with 14 bases between them. The length of the CDR3 is 14 residues. The V gene's germline CDR1 is MNHEY and CDR2 SVGAGI. The CDR3 DNA is TGTGCCAGCAGGGGACCCCATGAGGCCTACGAGCAGTACTTC. The encoded protein is CASRGPHEAYEQYF.

This chain links TRBV6-5 with TRBJ2-3; no clear D gene. V lost 6 bases and J lost 7, with 14 bases in between. There are 13 residues in the CDR3. The germline V gene encodes CDR1 MNHEY and CDR2 SVGAGI. The CDR3 nucleotides read TGTGCCAGCAGCCCGACGACCGGCAATACGCAGTATTTT. Translating gives CASSPTTGNTQYF.

This clonotype came up a few times. The CDR3, as DNA: TGCGCCAGCAGAGACACGAGCTCCTACAATGAGCAGTTCTTC. It specifies CASRDTSSYNEQFF. This chain uses TRBV5-1 with TRBJ2-1; no reliable D call. The CDR3 contains 14 residues. The germline CDR1 and CDR2 sequences are SGHRS and YFSETQ. V gave up 5 bases and J gave up 0 bases, with 9 bases separating them.

A remark on this clonotype: One base away lies a much larger clone, so this may be a sequencing read error. The V gene is TRBV12-3 or TRBV12-4, the J gene TRBJ2-1, with D unresolved. Trimming removed 5 bases from V and 11 bases from J, with 16 bases in between. The CDR3 sequence is 13 residues long. Here the CDR3 DNA reads TGTGCCAGCAGTCGAGCCGGCGACGGCCAGCAGTTCTTC. Amino acid sequence: CASSRAGDGQQFF.

J is TRBJ2-3 and V is TRBV9, with 11 bases lining up with TRBD2. Trimming cost V 3 bases and J 2 bases; bases outside gene matches: 5. Germline lookup yields CDR1 SGDLS and CDR2 YYNGEE. The CDR3 is made up of 16 amino acids. The CDR3, as DNA: TGTGCCAGCAGCGCACTAGCGGGGGACCTCACAGATACGCAGTATTTT. Protein sequence: CASSALAGDLTDTQYF.

This clonotype appeared a few times. The chain combines TRBV20-1 with TRBJ2-5, with D perhaps TRBD1 or TRBD2 (5 bases each). With 3 bases removed from V and 4 bases from J, the gap between germline ends came to 12 bases. Germline assignment: CDR1 DFQATT and CDR2 SNEGSKA (reference sequence). The CDR3 is made up of 13 amino acids. CDR3 amino acids: CSARGPNPETQYF. CDR3 sequence (DNA): TGCAGTGCTAGGGGACCCAACCCAGAGACCCAGTACTTC.

This chain joins TRBV13 and TRBJ1-2; no firm D call. Trimming cost V 3 bases and J 1 base, with 12 bases left between them. Germline assignment: CDR1 PRHDT and CDR2 FYEKMQ (reference sequence). There are 15 residues in the CDR3. The CDR3 DNA sequence: TGTGCCAGCAGCTTCCTCACGACCAGTAACTATGGCTACACCTTC. It specifies CASSFLTTSNYGYTF. The whole variable domain, filled in from reference TRBV13 and TRBJ1-2, reads AAGVIQSPRHLIKEKRETATLKCYPIPRHDTVYWYQQGPGQDPQFLISFYEKMQSDKGSIPDRFSAQQFSDYHSELNMSSLELGDSALYFCASSFLTTSNYGYTFGSGTRLTVV.

This clonotype was detected a few times. This rearrangement joins TRBV10-3 to TRBJ2-1; no definite D call. The CDR3 is made up of 12 amino acids. Germline CDR1 reads ENHRY; CDR2 reads SYGVKD. V was clipped by 6 bases and J by 5 bases, with 8 bases between them. The CDR3 region has the DNA TGTGCCATCAGCGGTTGGGACAATGAGCAGTTCTTC. Amino acid sequence: CAISGWDNEQFF.

V usage is TRBV20-1 and J usage is TRBJ2-1; 7 positions agree with TRBD2. The germline V gene has CDR1 DFQATT and CDR2 SNEGSKA (reference sequence). J was trimmed by 2 bases and V by 5 bases; bases with no gene match: 6. The CDR3 is made up of 14 amino acids. CDR3 in DNA: TGCAGTGCTGAGGGAGGGTTGACCTACAATGAGCAGTTCTTC. Protein product: CSAEGGLTYNEQFF.

This clonotype was counted a few times. This chain uses TRBV5-5 with TRBJ1-2; D is uncertain. Trimming took 2 bases from V and 1 from J, leaving 18 bases between them. Germline CDR1 SGHKS, CDR2 YYEKEE (reference sequence). The CDR3 is 17 amino acids. Here the CDR3 DNA reads TGTGCCAGCAGCTTAGGTATACAGACACTCGTTAACTATGGCTACACCTTC. This sequence encodes CASSLGIQTLVNYGYTF.

The chain uses TRBV15 and TRBJ2-7; D may be TRBD2 (6 bases). The tail of the sequence fits TRBJ2-5 better, so the J call may be wrong. The CDR3 is 14 amino acids. CDR1 LNHNV and CDR2 YYDKDF come from the germline V gene (reference sequence). DNA of the CDR3: TGTGCCACCAGCAGAGTGGGACTTCAAGAGACCCAGTACTTC. Translated, it gives CATSRVGLQETQYF.

The gene calls are TRBV11-2 and TRBJ1-1; TRBD1 matches 7 bases. Germline V gene sequence: CDR1 SGHAT, CDR2 FQNNGV. The V and J ends lost 5 bases and 3 bases, in that order; junction bases with no gene match: 3. The CDR3 runs 13 residues. CDR3 bases: TGTGCCAGCAGCGCTGACAGGGACACTGAAGCTTTCTTT. Its translation: CASSADRDTEAFF.